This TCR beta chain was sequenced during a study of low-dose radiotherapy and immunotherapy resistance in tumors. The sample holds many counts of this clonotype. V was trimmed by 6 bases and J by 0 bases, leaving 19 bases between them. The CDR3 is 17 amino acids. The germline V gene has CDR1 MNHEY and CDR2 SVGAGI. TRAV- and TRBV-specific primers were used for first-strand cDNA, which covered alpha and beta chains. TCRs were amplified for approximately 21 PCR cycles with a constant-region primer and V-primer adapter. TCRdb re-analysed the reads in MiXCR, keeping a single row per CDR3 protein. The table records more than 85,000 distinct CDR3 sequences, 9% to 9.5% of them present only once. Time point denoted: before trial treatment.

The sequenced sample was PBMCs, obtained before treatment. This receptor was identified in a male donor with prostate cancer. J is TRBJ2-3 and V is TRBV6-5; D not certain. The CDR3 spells CASSPRPLRTSTDTQYF. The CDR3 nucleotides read TGTGCCAGCAGCCCCCGCCCCCTGCGAACTAGCACAGATACGCAGTATTTT.